The clone carrying this T cell receptor (beta chain) showed up just once. The antigen is unknown. Roughly 0.5 to 1 ug RNA was reverse transcribed with random hexamers. immunoSEQ multiplex PCR amplified TCR beta CDR3 across 54 Vbeta, 13 Jbeta. One entry per CDR3 protein, called by TCRdb with MiXCR from the immunoSEQ multiplex PCR reads. The sample contains hundreds of thousands of distinct CDR3 sequences, 94% of which appear only once. CDR3 size: 15 residues. V shed 2 bases and J 1 base; nucleotides not matched to a gene: 4. Germline assignment: CDR1 DFQATT and CDR2 SNEGSKA (reference sequence). These data originate in a study of CD8 T cells in Susac syndrome. Study-wide points: As acknowledged by the study, its TCR sequencing and HLA analysis included a relatively small number of individuals. The authors found no clonal expansion in Susac syndrome CD4+ T cell repertoires.

The sample comprised CD4+ T cells from PBMCs. The gene calls are TRBV20-1 and TRBJ2-3, with 9 nucleotides matching TRBD2. The receptor comes from a human donor with Susac syndrome. CDR3 sequence: CSARNPSGGTDTQYF. As DNA, the CDR3 is TGCAGTGCTAGAAACCCTAGCGGGGGCACAGATACGCAGTATTTT.